This T cell receptor beta chain emerged from a study of blood T cell repertoires in COVID-19. The CDR3 is 16 amino acids. Germline lookup yields CDR1 LGHNA and CDR2 YNFKEQ. V shed 3 bases and J 5 bases; nucleotides not matched to a gene: 2. The study recruited people aged about 18 to 90 years across more than 20 US areas. Assignment of participants to cohorts was predicated upon participant-reported clinical history. Recovered status in Cohort 3 required two negative PCRs, clearance, or symptom resolution. In the original workflow: Amplification of reference gene primers provided the estimated nucleated cell counts. Profiling relied on immunoSEQ multiplex PCR, and the TCRdb table lists in-frame clones only, not all of them. V and J calls and clone size are those listed in that table; D and trimming were worked out from the DNA. The sample contains approximately 440,000 clones, around 90% of which appear only once.

This rearrangement joins TRBV4-2 to TRBJ2-3, with TRBD2 matching over 16 bases. The specimen was PBMCs or T cells enriched from blood (not recorded which). This clonotype originated in a woman aged 18-30 years who had recovered from COVID-19. CDR3 residues: CASSHGTSGGGDTQYF. CDR3 bases: TGTGCCAGCAGCCATGGGACTAGCGGGGGGGGAGATACGCAGTATTTT.